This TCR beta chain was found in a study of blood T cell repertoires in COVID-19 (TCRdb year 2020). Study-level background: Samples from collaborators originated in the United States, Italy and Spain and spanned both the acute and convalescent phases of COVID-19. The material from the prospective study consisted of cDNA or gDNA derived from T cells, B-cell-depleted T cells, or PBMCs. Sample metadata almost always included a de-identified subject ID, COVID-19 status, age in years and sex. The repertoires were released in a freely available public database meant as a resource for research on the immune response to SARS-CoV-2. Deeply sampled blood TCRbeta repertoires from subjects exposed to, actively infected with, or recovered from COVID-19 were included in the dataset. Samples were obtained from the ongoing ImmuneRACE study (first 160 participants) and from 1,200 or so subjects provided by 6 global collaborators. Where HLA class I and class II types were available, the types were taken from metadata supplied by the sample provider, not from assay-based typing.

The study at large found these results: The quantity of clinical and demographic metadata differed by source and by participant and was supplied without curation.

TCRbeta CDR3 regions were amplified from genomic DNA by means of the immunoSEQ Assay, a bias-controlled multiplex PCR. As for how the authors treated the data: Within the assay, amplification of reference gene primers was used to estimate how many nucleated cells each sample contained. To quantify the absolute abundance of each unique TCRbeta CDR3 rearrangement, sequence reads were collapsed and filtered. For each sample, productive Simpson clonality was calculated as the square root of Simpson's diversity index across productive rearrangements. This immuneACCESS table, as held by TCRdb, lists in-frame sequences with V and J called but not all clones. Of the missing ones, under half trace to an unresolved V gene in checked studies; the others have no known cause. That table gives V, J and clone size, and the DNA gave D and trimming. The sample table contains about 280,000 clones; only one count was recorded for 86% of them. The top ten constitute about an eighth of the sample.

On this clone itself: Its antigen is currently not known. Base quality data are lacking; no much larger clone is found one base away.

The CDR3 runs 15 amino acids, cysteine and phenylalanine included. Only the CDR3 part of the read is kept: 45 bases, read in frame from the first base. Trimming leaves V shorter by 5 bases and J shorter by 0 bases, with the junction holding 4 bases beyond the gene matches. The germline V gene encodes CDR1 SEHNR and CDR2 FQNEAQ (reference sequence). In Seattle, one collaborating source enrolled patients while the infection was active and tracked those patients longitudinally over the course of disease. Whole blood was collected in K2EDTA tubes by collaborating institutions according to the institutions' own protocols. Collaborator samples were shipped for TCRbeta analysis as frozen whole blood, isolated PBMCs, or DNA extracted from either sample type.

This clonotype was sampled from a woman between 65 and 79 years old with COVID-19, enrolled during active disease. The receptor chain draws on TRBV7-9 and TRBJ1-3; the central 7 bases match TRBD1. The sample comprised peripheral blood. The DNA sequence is TGTGCCAGCAGCCAAGACAGGGTCTCTGGAAACACCATATATTTT. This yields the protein CASSQDRVSGNTIYF.